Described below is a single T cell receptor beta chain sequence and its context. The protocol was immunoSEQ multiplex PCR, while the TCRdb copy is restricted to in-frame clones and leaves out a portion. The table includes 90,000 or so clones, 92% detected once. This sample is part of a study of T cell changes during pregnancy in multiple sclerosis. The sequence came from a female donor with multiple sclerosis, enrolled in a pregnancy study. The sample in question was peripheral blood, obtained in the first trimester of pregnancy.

In DNA form, the CDR3 reads TGTGCCAGTACCTACGGGACTAGCGGAACCTACGAGCAGTACTTC. This codes for CASTYGTSGTYEQYF. This sequence joins TRBV19 and TRBJ2-7; TRBD2 matches 11 bases. This CDR3 has 15 amino acids. Germline V gives CDR1 LNHDA, CDR2 SQIVND (reference sequence). The V segment lost 7 bases and the J segment 2 bases; nucleotides outside the gene matches: 7.